This paragraph covers one T cell receptor (beta chain) sequence. What it recognizes is unknown. The sample belongs to a study of cytomegalovirus exposure and HLA in healthy donors. Study findings and constraints: Later work found most CMV-associated TCR beta chains apparently HLA-restricted.

The CDR3 runs to 15 residues. Germline trimming cut 5 bases from V and 2 bases from J; bases unmatched to any gene: 7. Germline CDR1 LNHNV, CDR2 YYDKDF (reference sequence). These donors, healthy bone marrow donors, were studied. Primers: 60 Vbeta forward and 13 Jbeta reverse. The protocol was immunoSEQ multiplex PCR, while the TCRdb copy is restricted to in-frame clones and leaves out a portion. The sample gives over 75,000 clones, roughly four fifths of which show up once; around 6% is in the top ten. This TCR was sampled from a woman under 30 in good health and CMV-seropositive. The sequencing input was PBMCs. This chain joins TRBV15 and TRBJ2-5; TRBD1 agrees at 8 bases. The CDR3 DNA reads as TGTGCCACCAGCTACCCGGGACAGGAACAAGAGACCCAGTACTTC. As protein: CATSYPGQEQETQYF.